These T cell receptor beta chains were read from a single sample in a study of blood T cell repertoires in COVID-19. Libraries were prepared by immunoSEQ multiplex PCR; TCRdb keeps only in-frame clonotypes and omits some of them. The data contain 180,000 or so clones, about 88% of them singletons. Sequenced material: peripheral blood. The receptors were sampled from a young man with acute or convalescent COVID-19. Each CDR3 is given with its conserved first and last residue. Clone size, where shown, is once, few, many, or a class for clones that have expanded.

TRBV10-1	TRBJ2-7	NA	CASSESTRVGEQYF
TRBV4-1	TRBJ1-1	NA	CASSSQGARTEAFF
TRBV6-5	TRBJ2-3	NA	CASSTGQGGSDTQYF
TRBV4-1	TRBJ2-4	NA	CASSQDGGTKNIQYF
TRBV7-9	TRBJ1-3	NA	CASTTPGAPSGNTIYF
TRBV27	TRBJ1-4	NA	CASSPRPRDRDEKLFF
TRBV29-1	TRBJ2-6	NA	CSVAGIANVLTF
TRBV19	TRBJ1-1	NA	CASSKQGANTEAFF
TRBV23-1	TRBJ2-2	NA	CASSSPGRGGTGELFF
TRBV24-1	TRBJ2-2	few	CATSDPLGGQGREGGELFF
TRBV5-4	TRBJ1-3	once	CASSLAGPGNTIYF
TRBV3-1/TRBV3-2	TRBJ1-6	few	CASSQAGKNSPLHF
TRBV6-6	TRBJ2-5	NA	CASSYGTMETQYF
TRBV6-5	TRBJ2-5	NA	CATGVGGGKTQYF
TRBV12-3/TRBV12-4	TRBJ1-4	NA	CASSFGLVEKLFF
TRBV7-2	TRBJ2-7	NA	CASSFQTATVLSYEQYF
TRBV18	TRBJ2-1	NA	CASSLGTGGYNEQFF
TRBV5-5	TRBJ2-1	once	CASSTPGLGTEQFF
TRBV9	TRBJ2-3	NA	CASSPRLAGGPSTDTQYF
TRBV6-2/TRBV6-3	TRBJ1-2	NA	CASSYSPQGGYGYTF
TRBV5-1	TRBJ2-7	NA	CASSLAGVSYEQYF
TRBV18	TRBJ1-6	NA	CASSRTGTGDSPLHF
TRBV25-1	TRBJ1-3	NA	CASSGDRAFENTIYF
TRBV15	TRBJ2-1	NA	CATSRGAGGDYNEQFF
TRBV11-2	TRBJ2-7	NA	CASSWGLANEQYF
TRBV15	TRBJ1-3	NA	CATSVKDFRNTIYF
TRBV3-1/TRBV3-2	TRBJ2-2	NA	CASSRTGYTGELFF
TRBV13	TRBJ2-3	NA	CASSPYTDTQYF
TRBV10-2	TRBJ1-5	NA	CASSAGVNQPQHF
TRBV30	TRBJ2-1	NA	CAWSGLGSRSGGYNEQFF
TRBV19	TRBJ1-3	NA	CAGAEESGNTIYF
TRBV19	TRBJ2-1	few	CASSPPLLGLAGGRSYNEQFF
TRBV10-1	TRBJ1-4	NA	CASSESRNEKLFF
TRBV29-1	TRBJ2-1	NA	CSAGGAGGPDEQFF
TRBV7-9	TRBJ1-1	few	CASSTAGGTEAFF